A single sample is the source of the 14 T cell receptor beta chains below, sequenced in a study of blood T cell repertoires in COVID-19 (dated by TCRdb to about 2020). Library preparation was by the immunoSEQ multiplex PCR assay. TCRdb re-hosts the immuneACCESS table, in-frame sequences only. Its copies lack some clones; in the studies checked, an unresolved V gene accounts for under half of them, and the cause for the rest is not known. This sample holds some 350,000 clones; about 90% were observed only once. The leading ten clones occupy about 7% of the sample. Sequenced material: peripheral blood. The receptors were gathered from a woman aged 70 to 79 with COVID-19, enrolled during active disease.

J is TRBJ2-1 and V is TRBV10-2; 8 nucleotides match TRBD1. Trimming took 3 bases from V and 4 from J; bases not matched to a gene: 20. This CDR3 has 20 amino acids. Germline V gene sequence: CDR1 WSHSY, CDR2 SAAADI. The CDR3 nucleotides are TGCGCCAGCAGTGACCCTTCCGACAGGGGCCTGAGGAGGGGGTACAATGAGCAGTTCTTC. As protein: CASSDPSDRGLRRGYNEQFF.

This clone was seen just once. The rearrangement links TRBV11-2 to TRBJ1-3; 7 bases map to TRBD1. The CDR3 has 15 residues. Germline lookup yields CDR1 SGHAT and CDR2 FQNNGV. After removal of 6 bases from V and 0 bases from J, the junction contained 5 bases not matched to a gene. The CDR3 region has the DNA TGTGCCAGCAGTTTCAACAGGGGCTCTGGAAACACCATATATTTT. This codes for CASSFNRGSGNTIYF.

Written as DNA, the CDR3 is TGTGCCAGTAGCCCCGCGGGGTTTAATGAAAAACTGTTTTTT. Translated, it gives CASSPAGFNEKLFF. This chain connects TRBV19 to TRBJ1-4; D is undetermined. Germline lookup yields CDR1 LNHDA and CDR2 SQIVND (reference sequence). This CDR3 region has 14 residues. Trimming stripped 6 bases from V and 4 bases from J, with 12 bases between.

The chain is built from TRBV19 and TRBJ2-7; 10 nucleotides match TRBD1. V dropped 6 bases and J dropped 1; count of bases not matched to a gene: 3. In germline, CDR1 is LNHDA, CDR2 SQIVND (reference sequence). The CDR3 contains 14 residues. The CDR3 coding sequence is TGTGCCAGTAGGGAGGGACAGGGGTCCTACGAGCAGTACTTC. Translated, it gives CASREGQGSYEQYF.

The CDR3 sequence: CASSIWTSDFSSYEQYF. DNA of the CDR3: TGTGCCAGTAGTATTTGGACTAGCGACTTCAGCTCCTACGAGCAGTACTTC. The chain combines TRBV19 with TRBJ2-7; 9 bases match TRBD2. This CDR3 contains 17 residues. V lost 3 bases to trimming and J lost 0 bases; unmatched junction nucleotides: 9. In germline, CDR1 is LNHDA, CDR2 SQIVND (reference sequence). The whole variable domain, remainder taken from reference TRBV19 and TRBJ2-7, is DGGITQSPKYLFRKEGQNVTLSCEQNLNHDAMYWYRQDPGQGLRLIYYSQIVNDFQKGDIAEGYSVSREKKESFPLTVTSAQKNPTAFYLCASSIWTSDFSSYEQYFGPGTRLTVT.

This clone came up a few times. This rearrangement joins TRBV19 to TRBJ1-5, with a tentative D call TRBD1 (6 bases). The germline V and J ends were trimmed by 6 bases and 0 bases, with 12 bases remaining between them. The CDR3 loop spans 15 amino acids. The V gene's germline CDR1 is LNHDA and CDR2 SQIVND (reference sequence). CDR3 protein: CASRLQGFSNQPQHF. CDR3 sequence (DNA): TGTGCCAGTAGGCTACAGGGATTTAGCAATCAGCCCCAGCATTTT.

J is TRBJ2-1 and V is TRBV5-6; 7 bases are a match to TRBD1. Germline CDR1 SGHDT, CDR2 YYEEEE. The trim removed 6 bases at V and 4 bases at J, leaving 7 bases unmatched. This CDR3 spans 14 amino acids. The CDR3 DNA sequence: TGTGCCAGCATCCTGACAGGGTTTTACAATGAGCAGTTCTTC. Encoded protein: CASILTGFYNEQFF.

CDR3 sequence (DNA): TGTGCCAGCAGTGAATACACCAGGGTTAACACCGGGGAGCTGTTTTTT. Translating gives CASSEYTRVNTGELFF. This chain links TRBV25-1 with TRBJ2-2, with D maybe TRBD1 (5 bases). The germline CDR1 and CDR2 sequences are MGHDK and SYGVNS. Deletions cut 0 bases from V and 2 bases from J, with 10 bases between. The CDR3 length is 16 residues.

The J gene is TRBJ1-2, the V gene TRBV2, with D hard to call. CDR1 is SNHLY and CDR2 is FYNNEI in the germline V gene. Between the trimmed V and J ends, which lost 2 bases and 5 bases, there was a span of 9 bases. This CDR3 comprises 13 residues. In DNA, the CDR3 is TGTGCCAGCAGTGAAAACCGAGAATATGGCTACACCTTC. This codes for CASSENREYGYTF. The full variable domain, its missing parts supplied by reference TRBV2 and TRBJ1-2, is EPEVTQTPSHQVTQMGQEVILRCVPISNHLYFYWYRQILGQKVEFLVSFYNNEISEKSEIFDDQFSVERPDGSNFTLKIRSTKLEDSAMYFCASSENREYGYTFGSGTRLTVV.

This clone was seen a few times. CDR3: CASSRQGPYYEQYF. The CDR3 DNA reads as TGTGCCAGCAGTCGGCAGGGGCCGTACTACGAGCAGTACTTC. V and J are TRBV6-2 or TRBV6-3 and TRBJ2-7; the D gene is possibly TRBD1 (6 bases). Germline V gives CDR1 MNHEY, CDR2 SVGEGT. V was trimmed by 5 bases and J by 3 bases, leaving 14 bases between them. The CDR3 extends over 14 amino acids.

The rearrangement uses TRBV30 and TRBJ2-7; D unclear. Per the germline V gene, CDR1 is GTSNPN and CDR2 is SVGIG (reference sequence). The CDR3 contains 11 residues. Trimming cost V 0 bases and J 3 bases, with 3 bases left between them. The CDR3 sequence: CAWSVYYEQYF. The CDR3 nucleotides read TGTGCCTGGAGTGTCTACTACGAGCAGTACTTC.

This chain uses TRBV3-1 (or the pseudogene TRBV3-2) with TRBJ2-5, with D tentatively TRBD2 (6 bases). The CDR3 is made up of 14 amino acids. From germline, CDR1 is LGHDT and CDR2 YNNKEL (reference sequence). The V end lost 4 bases, the J end lost 7 bases, and 16 bases lay between the germline ends. CDR3 sequence: CASSPSGLGGTQYF. The CDR3 DNA reads as TGTGCCAGCAGCCCGAGCGGGCTCGGGGGGACCCAGTACTTC.

The V call is TRBV15, the J call TRBJ1-4; D unresolved. The CDR3 is 15 residues long. The germline V gene encodes CDR1 LNHNV and CDR2 YYDKDF (reference sequence). The V gene lost 0 bases and the J gene lost 4 bases, with 9 bases spanning the gap. The CDR3 region has the DNA TGTGCCACCAGCAGAGATGGAGGGCATAATGAAAAACTGTTTTTT. Translating gives CATSRDGGHNEKLFF. Together with reference TRBV15 and TRBJ1-4, the CDR3 gives the full variable domain: DAMVIQNPRYQVTQFGKPVTLSCSQTLNHNVMYWYQQKSSQAPKLLFHYYDKDFNNEADTPDNFQSRRPNTSFCFLDIRSPGLGDTAMYLCATSRDGGHNEKLFFGSGTQLSVL.

On this clone itself: Distinct nucleotide sequences in the sample also encode this CDR3. The chain has TRBV5-1 and TRBJ1-5; tentatively, D is TRBD1 (6 bases). V lost 0 bases and J 7 bases, leaving 8 bases between the germline ends. Germline CDR1 reads SGHRS; CDR2 reads YFSETQ. The CDR3 covers 13 residues. CDR3 sequence: CASSLAGDQPQHF. The CDR3 DNA reads TGCGCCAGCAGCTTGGCAGGGGACCAGCCCCAGCATTTT.